The 10 T cell receptor beta chains listed next were all sequenced from one sample in a study of cytotoxic CD8 clonotypes in ibrutinib-treated CLL. Assay used: immunoSEQ multiplex PCR; TCRdb lists only in-frame clones, some missing. Among roughly 180,000 clones, approximately 72% were seen once, and the ten largest hold about an eighth. The material was PBMCs, obtained after 24 months of ibrutinib treatment. The receptors shown here come from a human donor with chronic lymphocytic leukemia.

This chain links TRBV27 with TRBJ2-7, with D possibly called TRBD1 or TRBD2 (5 bases each). The germline CDR1 and CDR2 sequences are MNHEY and SMNVEV (reference sequence). The CDR3 runs to 16 residues. V lost 6 bases and J lost 2, with 20 bases in between. The CDR3 reads CASSVEPGRITYEQYF. CDR3 nucleotide sequence: TGTGCCAGCAGCGTAGAACCGGGACGGATCACCTACGAGCAGTACTTC.

J is TRBJ2-5 and V is TRBV27; 11 bases align to TRBD2. The V segment lost 3 bases and the J segment 4 bases; nucleotides outside the gene matches: 19. Looked up from germline, CDR1 is MNHEY and CDR2 is SMNVEV (reference sequence). CDR3 size: 20 residues. This chain's CDR3 is CASSFRGRLAGSGGGETQYF. CDR3 in DNA: TGTGCCAGCAGTTTTCGGGGAAGACTAGCGGGATCCGGAGGGGGAGAGACCCAGTACTTC.

The chain has TRBV7-8 and TRBJ2-2; D tentatively fits TRBD1 or TRBD2 (5 bases each). Trimming pared 3 bases from V and 0 bases from J, leaving 17 bases between. CDR1 and CDR2 from the germline V gene are SGHVS and FQNEAQ. The CDR3 length is 18 residues. This CDR3 reads CASSFPGTPRPNTGELFF. The CDR3 DNA reads TGTGCCAGCAGCTTTCCGGGGACCCCCAGGCCGAACACCGGGGAGCTGTTTTTT.

The gene calls are TRBV4-2 and TRBJ1-4; a weak D match, TRBD1 (5 bases). Deletions cut 1 base from V and 7 bases from J, with 10 bases between. The CDR3 spans 14 residues. Germline lookup yields CDR1 LGHNA and CDR2 YNFKEQ. CDR3: CASSQGQGVEKLFF. The CDR3 DNA follows: TGTGCCAGCAGCCAAGGGCAGGGAGTTGAAAAACTGTTTTTT.

The CDR3 nucleotides read TGCGCCAGCAGCTTGGACCTAGCGGGAGCAAACGAGCAGTACTTC. It yields the protein CASSLDLAGANEQYF. The rearrangement uses TRBV5-1 and TRBJ2-7, with 10 nucleotides matching TRBD2. With V trimmed by 0 bases and J by 5 bases, 5 bases remained unmatched. The germline V gene has CDR1 SGHRS and CDR2 YFSETQ. This CDR3 is built from 15 residues.

The chain links TRBV10-3 to TRBJ1-4; possible D gene TRBD1, 6 bases. Germline values: CDR1 ENHRY, CDR2 SYGVKD. Trimming removed 0 bases from V and 6 bases from J, with 11 bases in between. This CDR3 region has 15 residues. The CDR3 loop reads CAISESRGRDEKLFF. Here the CDR3 DNA reads TGTGCCATCAGTGAGTCTCGGGGGCGAGATGAAAAACTGTTTTTT.

The rearrangement joins TRBV6-1 to TRBJ2-3; D remains ambiguous. Trimming took 0 bases from V and 2 from J, leaving 12 bases between them. The CDR3 is made up of 16 amino acids. Germline CDR1 is MNHNS and CDR2 is SASEGT. CDR3 DNA sequence: TGTGCCAGCAGTGAAGCGCACGTAATCTCCACAGATACGCAGTATTTT. It is translated as CASSEAHVISTDTQYF.

The rearrangement joins TRBV5-1 to TRBJ1-1, with 7 bases fitting TRBD1. The trim removed 5 bases at V and 6 bases at J, leaving 22 bases unmatched. Germline V gene lookup returns CDR1 SGHRS and CDR2 YFSETQ. The CDR3 runs 18 residues. CDR3 region: CASRAGMGQRLPFAEAFF. DNA of the CDR3: TGCGCCAGCAGGGCAGGCATGGGACAGAGGCTTCCTTTCGCTGAAGCTTTCTTT. Drawing the rest from reference TRBV5-1 and TRBJ1-1, the complete variable domain is KAGVTQTPRYLIKTRGQQVTLSCSPISGHRSVSWYQQTPGQGLQFLFEYFSETQRNKGNFPGRFSGRQFSNSRSEMNVSTLELGDSALYLCASRAGMGQRLPFAEAFFGQGTRLTVV.

The rearrangement joins TRBV13 to TRBJ2-7; TRBD1 is a possible D gene (6 bases). The germline V and J ends were trimmed by 1 base and 1 base, with 14 bases remaining between them. Germline CDR1 and CDR2: PRHDT and FYEKMQ (reference sequence). The CDR3 loop spans 16 amino acids. This CDR3 reads CASSLEAGGQSYEQYF. The CDR3 nucleotides read TGTGCCAGCAGCTTAGAGGCTGGCGGACAGTCCTACGAGCAGTACTTC.

This chain joins TRBV27 and TRBJ1-4; 8 bases line up with TRBD1. Per the germline V gene, CDR1 is MNHEY and CDR2 is SMNVEV (reference sequence). The CDR3 spans 15 residues. Trimming removed 2 bases from V and 5 bases from J; junction bases left unmatched: 4. For the CDR3, the DNA is TGTGCCAGCAGTTTACAGGGACAGGCAAATGAAAAACTGTTTTTT. Protein product: CASSLQGQANEKLFF.